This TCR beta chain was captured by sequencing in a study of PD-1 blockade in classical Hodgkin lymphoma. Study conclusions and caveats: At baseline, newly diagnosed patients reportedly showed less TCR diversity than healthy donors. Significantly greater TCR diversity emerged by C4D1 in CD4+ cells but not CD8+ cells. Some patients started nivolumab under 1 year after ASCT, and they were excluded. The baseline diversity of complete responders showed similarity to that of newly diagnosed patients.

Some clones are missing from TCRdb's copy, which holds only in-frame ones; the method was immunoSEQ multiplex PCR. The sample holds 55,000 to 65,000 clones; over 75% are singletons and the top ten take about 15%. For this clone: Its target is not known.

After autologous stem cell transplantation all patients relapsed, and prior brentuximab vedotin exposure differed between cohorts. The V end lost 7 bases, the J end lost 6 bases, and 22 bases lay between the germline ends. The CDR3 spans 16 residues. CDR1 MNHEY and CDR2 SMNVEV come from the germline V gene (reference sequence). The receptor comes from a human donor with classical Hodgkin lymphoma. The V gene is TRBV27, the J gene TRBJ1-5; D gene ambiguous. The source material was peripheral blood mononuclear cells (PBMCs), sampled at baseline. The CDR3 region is CASKGTAGRLIQPQHF. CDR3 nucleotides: TGTGCCAGCAAAGGTACAGCGGGGAGGCTGATTCAGCCCCAGCATTTT.